A selection of T cell receptor beta chains follows, all from one sample in a study of vaccination and CD4 T cells after COVID-19. These receptors lack a known antigen. TCRdb reprocessed the PCR reads via MiXCR and lists one record per CDR3 protein. The data hold more than 10,000 distinct CDR3 sequences, with roughly 32% observed a single time. Material: cultured CD4+ T cells from blood. The receptors come from a human donor with COVID-19. Both conserved end residues are part of each CDR3. D genes are given only for firm matches. Not every row has a clone size; where given, it reads once, few, many or a size class.

cdr3_aa	cdr3_nt	v_call	j_call	clone_size	cdr3_length	d_call
CATSREQGGGRLFF	TGTGCCACCAGCAGAGAACAGGGGGGGGGTCGGCTGTTTTTT	TRBV15	TRBJ1-4	-	14	TRBD1
CASSPGQGNTEAFF	TGTGCCAGCAGCCCCGGACAGGGGAACACTGAAGCTTTCTTT	TRBV7-6	TRBJ1-1	few	14	TRBD1
CASSLGAVGTEAFF	TGTGCCAGCAGCTTGGGGGCGGTAGGGACTGAAGCTTTCTTT	TRBV5-4	TRBJ1-1	few	14	-
CASSEQTGGYEQYF	TGTGCCAGCAGTGAGCAGACAGGGGGCTACGAGCAGTACTTC	TRBV2	TRBJ2-7	few	14	TRBD1
CASSLGRDTLYGYTF	TGTGCCAGCAGCTTAGGACGGGACACGCTCTATGGCTACACCTTC	TRBV7-2	TRBJ1-2	few	15	-
CASSYQANQGNEQFF	TGTGCCAGCAGCTACCAAGCCAATCAGGGCAATGAGCAGTTCTTC	TRBV9	TRBJ2-1	-	15	-
CATSRDRLSGGAREQFF	TGTGCCACCAGCAGAGATCGATTAAGCGGGGGGGCCCGTGAGCAGTTCTTC	TRBV15	TRBJ2-1	few	17	TRBD2
CASSLGGGQGACTF	TGTGCCAGCAGTTTAGGGGGGGGACAGGGGGCTTGCACCTTC	TRBV12-3/TRBV12-4	TRBJ1-2	-	14	TRBD1
CSARDRNRGLSGNTIYF	TGCAGTGCTAGAGACCGAAACAGGGGGCTCTCTGGAAACACCATATATTTT	TRBV20-1	TRBJ1-3	few	17	TRBD1
CASSYSTAMNTEAFF	TGTGCCAGCAGTTACTCGACAGCAATGAACACTGAAGCTTTCTTT	TRBV6-5	TRBJ1-1	few	15	-
CASSEEPGDTEAFF	TGTGCCAGCAGTGAAGAACCGGGTGACACTGAAGCTTTCTTT	TRBV6-1	TRBJ1-1	-	14	-
CASRSAGVGTEAFF	TGTGCCAGCAGATCGGCGGGGGTGGGCACTGAAGCTTTCTTT	TRBV6-1	TRBJ1-1	few	14	-
CASLQGTSTDTQYF	TGTGCCAGCCTTCAGGGCACTAGCACAGATACGCAGTATTTT	TRBV2	TRBJ2-3	-	14	-
CASGTGLGYTF	TGTGCCAGTGGAACAGGGCTCGGCTACACCTTC	TRBV19	TRBJ1-2	-	11	-
CASSLRTRATYNEQFF	TGTGCCAGCAGTCTCCGGACAAGGGCTACCTACAATGAGCAGTTCTTC	TRBV6-1	TRBJ2-1	-	16	-
CASSYDRTVYNSPLHF	TGTGCCAGCAGTTACGATCGGACAGTGTATAATTCACCCCTCCACTTT	TRBV6-5	TRBJ1-6	-	16	-
CASSRYDPFGGGLSDTQYF	TGTGCCAGCAGCCGATACGACCCCTTTGGCGGGGGGTTATCAGATACGCAGTATTTT	TRBV5-6	TRBJ2-3	-	19	TRBD2
CASSYGSSGYTGELFF	TGTGCCAGCAGTTATGGTTCTAGCGGATACACCGGGGAGCTGTTTTTT	TRBV11-3	TRBJ2-2	-	16	TRBD2
CASSQDSGGPDTQYF	TGCGCCAGCAGCCAAGACTCCGGCGGGCCCGATACGCAGTATTTT	TRBV4-1	TRBJ2-3	once	15	-
CASSITIRVSGATYGYTF	TGTGCCAGCAGCATCACCATACGAGTGTCGGGGGCGACCTATGGCTACACCTTC	TRBV7-2	TRBJ1-2	-	18	-
CATRREKLFF	TGTGCCACCCGTAGGGAAAAACTGTTTTTT	TRBV28	TRBJ1-4	-	10	-
CASSDNYEQYF	TGTGCCAGCAGCGATAACTACGAGCAGTACTTC	TRBV7-8	TRBJ2-7	-	11	-
CASRTGSEQYF	TGTGCCAGCAGGACGGGAAGCGAGCAGTACTTC	TRBV6-1	TRBJ2-7	once	11	-
CASSNYPGQGRGYTF	TGTGCCAGCAGCAACTACCCTGGACAGGGACGCGGCTACACCTTC	TRBV6-1	TRBJ1-2	-	15	TRBD1
CAWSVKGAGNTIYF	TGTGCCTGGAGTGTAAAGGGGGCTGGAAACACCATATATTTT	TRBV30	TRBJ1-3	-	14	-
CAWDRVSGANVLTF	TGTGCCTGGGACAGAGTCTCTGGGGCCAACGTCCTGACTTTC	TRBV30	TRBJ2-6	once	14	-
CAISETADEAFF	TGTGCCATCAGTGAAACGGCAGACGAAGCTTTCTTT	TRBV10-3	TRBJ1-1	-	12	-
CASSLPPLDTGGPNTIYF	TGTGCCAGCAGTTTGCCCCCTCTGGACACAGGGGGACCAAACACCATATATTTT	TRBV28	TRBJ1-3	-	18	TRBD1
CASSSRGGNTEAFF	TGCGCCAGCAGCTCCCGCGGGGGGAACACTGAAGCTTTCTTT	TRBV5-1	TRBJ1-1	few	14	-
CASIGGETQYF	TGTGCCAGTATAGGAGGGGAGACCCAGTACTTC	TRBV19	TRBJ2-5	-	11	-
CATSRSGQGAMNIQYF	TGTGCCACCAGCAGATCCGGACAGGGGGCTATGAACATTCAGTACTTC	TRBV15	TRBJ2-4	-	16	TRBD1
CASSPDRGGNQPQHF	TGTGCCAGCTCACCGGACAGGGGAGGGAATCAGCCCCAGCATTTT	TRBV18	TRBJ1-5	few	15	TRBD1